This T cell receptor beta chain came from a study of molecular identifiers for immune sequencing clone quantification (dated by TCRdb to 2016 to 2018). Looking at the study overall: For a replicate experiment, the RNA from either about 20,000 or 100,000 naive CD8 T cells was divided into five aliquots, and four of those aliquots went on to sequencing. This methods study benchmarked molecular-identifier clustering-based TCR repertoire sequencing (MIDCIRS) and TCR RNA copy counting, using CD8 T cells to do so. General study outcomes and caveats: When barcode sub-clustering was omitted, TCR diversity was inflated by chimeric consensus sequences, with chimeras reaching as high as 47%. Highly expanded clone sizes could be underestimated if identical TCR molecules share a barcode. Even against a background of about a million naive CD8 T cells, spiked-in Jurkat TCR RNA amounting to a single cell's worth was reported to be detectable. Modeling estimated 2.5 to 3 recovered TCR RNA copies per cell, compared with about ten by digital PCR, which implies 30% to 35% capture efficiency. Clones above 20 RNA copies held over 98% of molecules in CMV-specific effector cells but under 1% in naive cells. The naive libraries included spiked-in Jurkat TCR RNA (more than nine copies' worth), and this Jurkat TCR RNA is not part of the donor repertoire.

This clonotype has just a few counts. No cognate antigen has been identified for it. The input lacks base qualities; no much larger clone sits a single base away. Including cysteine and phenylalanine, the CDR3 has 16 amino acids. Solely the CDR3 DNA is kept, with 48 bases framed from the first base. V and J lose 5 bases and 6 bases, and a span of 17 bases separates them. Receptors were amplified or captured by PCR. Data came from a NextSeq 500. Bulk TCR libraries were generated as previously described, with the TCR primers listed in Table S5 used. Purification of total RNA was performed with the Qiagen AllPrep DNA/RNA kit. Before analysis, reads from multiple sequencing runs of one library were combined. The study's processing was this. Only reads with exact TCR constant sequence were kept, trimmed to 150 nt, and grouped by their 12-nt molecular barcodes. Reads inside each barcode group were sub-clustered using a 15% Levenshtein threshold, and a quality-weighted consensus sequence was constructed for each RNA molecule. Non-functional sequences were removed, as were lower-count sequences one edit away from another. Based on a fit of two negative binomial distributions, barcode sub-clusters having less than 20% of the maximum read count were discarded. The public reads were quality trimmed at Q25 with fastp and then assembled into clones with MiXCR by TCRdb, keeping productive beta chains. Under each unique CDR3 protein, matching rows form one entry showing the most common genes and DNA. The V and J calls shown here were made by TCRdb, not taken from the authors' results. This sample gives about 86,000 distinct CDR3 sequences in total; more than 20% of them show up just once. About 0.73% of the sample comes from the top ten.

Libraries of naive CD8 T cells were built from about 20,000 to 1,000,000 sorted cells, with 10%, 30% or 50% of the purified RNA used. Naive CD8 T cells were FACS-sorted as CD8+CD4-CCR7+CD45RA+ on a BD FACSAria II into RLT Plus buffer. To test detection sensitivity, Jurkat RNA equivalent to about ten TCR copies was spiked into samples of roughly 17,000-1,000,000 naive CD8 T cells. Enrichment of CD8 T cells was done with RosetteSep CD8+ T Cell Enrichment Cocktail plus Ficoll-Paque, and ACK red cell lysis came afterward. Sequencing input: naive CD8+ T cells from blood, with Jurkat cell RNA spiked in. According to the study, the label for this sample's cell subset or site signals: FACS-sorted CD8+CD4-CCR7+CD45RA+ naive T cells. The TCR was taken from a human donor in good health. Some libraries in this study had Jurkat cell RNA spiked in. Recombination linked TRBV12-3 or TRBV12-4 to TRBJ1-6; matching of 6 bases hints at TRBD1 as the D gene. The DNA sequence follows: TGTGCCAGCAGTGTAATCCACAGGGTTTTTAATTCACCCCTCCACTTT. Its translation reads: CASSVIHRVFNSPLHF.